A selection of T cell receptor beta chains follows, all from one sample in a study of PD-1 blockade in classical Hodgkin lymphoma. Sequenced by immunoSEQ multiplex PCR; TCRdb stores in-frame clones only, minus some. The sample holds under 60,000 clones, just under 75% seen once. The specimen was peripheral blood mononuclear cells (PBMCs), collected before the second cycle of nivolumab. Receptor source: a human donor with classical Hodgkin lymphoma. The CDR3 runs from the conserved cysteine through the conserved F or W. A D gene is named only where the DNA matches it firmly. Clone size is shown for a subset of rows, as once, few, many or a class of expanded clone.

D,J,V,size,CDR3,DNA
-,TRBJ1-2,TRBV6-1,-,CASSENLNYGYTF,TGTGCCAGTAGTGAGAACCTTAACTATGGCTACACCTTC
TRBD2,TRBJ2-7,TRBV28,-,CASRGTSGIYEQYF,TGTGCCAGCAGAGGGACTAGCGGGATATACGAGCAGTACTTC
-,TRBJ2-7,TRBV1,-,CTSSQKGGLEREGYEQYF,TGCACCAGCAGCCAAAAAGGTGGGTTAGAGCGGGAGGGTTACGAGCAGTACTTC
-,TRBJ1-3,TRBV30,-,CAWSPDGGSSGNTIYF,TGTGCCTGGAGTCCCGACGGCGGGTCCTCGGGAAACACCATATATTTT
TRBD2,TRBJ2-1,TRBV7-3,-,CASSLLAGESVDEQFF,TGTGCCAGCAGCTTACTAGCGGGAGAGTCCGTCGATGAGCAGTTCTTC
-,TRBJ2-7,TRBV6-1,-,CASSEVYTAYEQYF,TGTGCCAGCAGTGAAGTTTACACAGCCTACGAGCAGTACTTC
-,TRBJ2-7,TRBV4-1,-,CASSHGLSYEQYF,TGCGCCAGCAGCCATGGACTCTCCTACGAGCAGTACTTC
TRBD1,TRBJ2-3,TRBV10-3,few,CAINSGTGGVDTQYF,TGTGCCATCAACTCCGGGACAGGGGGCGTAGATACGCAGTATTTT
-,TRBJ1-3,TRBV5-1,few,CASRVDISGNTIYF,TGCGCCAGCAGGGTAGATATCTCTGGAAACACCATATATTTT
TRBD1,TRBJ1-2,TRBV6-5,few,CASSYLRTGGGYGYTF,TGTGCCAGCAGTTACCTTCGGACAGGAGGGGGCTATGGCTACACCTTC
-,TRBJ1-1,TRBV6-6,many,CASSYTSEAFF,TGTGCCAGCAGTTATACCAGTGAAGCTTTCTTT
-,TRBJ2-2,TRBV7-9,few,CASSLSTGELFF,TGTGCCAGCAGCTTATCCACCGGGGAGCTGTTTTTT
-,TRBJ2-2,TRBV19,-,CASSSLLLGTGELFF,TGTGCCAGTAGTTCCTTGCTTCTGGGGACCGGGGAGCTGTTTTTT
-,TRBJ1-1,TRBV30,many,CAWTLDRRTEAFF,TGTGCCTGGACCTTAGACAGGCGTACTGAAGCTTTCTTT
TRBD1,TRBJ2-7,TRBV29-1,few,CSVFIQGAYEQYF,TGCAGCGTTTTCATACAGGGGGCCTACGAGCAGTACTTC
TRBD1,TRBJ2-7,TRBV7-9,-,CASSARQGSYEQYF,TGTGCCAGCAGCGCCCGACAGGGCTCCTACGAGCAGTACTTC
-,TRBJ1-5,TRBV5-6,-,CASSFNSAGYYQPQHF,TGTGCCAGCAGCTTTAACTCGGCGGGCTACTATCAGCCCCAGCATTTT
-,TRBJ2-2,TRBV7-3,few,CASSLRDTQVGGELFF,TGTGCCAGCAGCTTAAGGGACACCCAAGTTGGCGGGGAGCTGTTTTTT
TRBD2,TRBJ2-1,TRBV7-2,-,CASSLESGGYNEQFF,TGTGCCAGCAGCTTAGAAAGCGGGGGATACAATGAGCAGTTCTTC
TRBD1,TRBJ1-2,TRBV30,-,CAWSVTGTANYGYTF,TGTGCCTGGAGTGTCACTGGGACAGCTAACTATGGCTACACCTTC
-,TRBJ2-1,TRBV25-1,-,CASSDPGSYNEQFF,TGTGCCAGCAGTGACCCGGGGTCCTACAATGAGCAGTTCTTC
TRBD2,TRBJ2-5,TRBV6-1,-,CASSAGAGGSETQYF,TGTGCCAGCAGTGCTGGGGCGGGAGGATCAGAGACCCAGTACTTC
-,TRBJ1-5,TRBV18,-,CASSPDRSVQPQHF,TGTGCCAGCTCACCAGACAGATCCGTTCAGCCCCAGCATTTT
TRBD1,TRBJ2-1,TRBV6-5,few,CASSPTGFVQFF,TGTGCCAGCAGTCCGACAGGGTTTGTGCAGTTCTTC
-,TRBJ2-7,TRBV7-9,few,CASSLHSYEQYF,TGTGCCAGCAGCCTCCATTCCTACGAGCAGTACTTC
-,TRBJ2-1,TRBV19,-,CASSPPGPRGNEQFF,TGTGCCAGTAGTCCCCCCGGGCCACGGGGGAATGAGCAGTTCTTC
-,TRBJ1-1,TRBV27,-,CASSPRTGNTEAFF,TGTGCCAGCAGTCCCCGGACGGGAAACACTGAAGCTTTCTTT
-,TRBJ2-7,TRBV25-1,-,CASSGRANYEQYF,TGTGCCAGCAGCGGTCGAGCCAACTACGAGCAGTACTTC
TRBD1,TRBJ1-5,TRBV6-1,-,CASREDRGQRDQPQHF,TGTGCCAGCAGGGAAGACAGGGGACAAAGGGATCAGCCCCAGCATTTT
TRBD2,TRBJ2-3,TRBV7-3,-,CASSPRLAGGTDTQYF,TGTGCCAGCAGCCCACGACTAGCGGGAGGCACAGATACGCAGTATTTT
-,TRBJ2-7,TRBV6-5,-,CASSRRQQAYEQYF,TGTGCCAGCAGTCGAAGACAGCAGGCCTACGAGCAGTACTTC
TRBD1,TRBJ2-7,TRBV28,-,CASRIDRAYYEQYF,TGTGCCAGCCGAATTGACAGGGCCTACTACGAGCAGTACTTC
-,TRBJ2-1,TRBV12-5,few,CASGLGRAYEQFF,TGTGCTAGTGGTTTGGGGAGGGCCTACGAGCAGTTCTTC
-,TRBJ2-6,TRBV30,-,CAWSVRPSGANVLTF,TGTGCCTGGAGTGTAAGACCCTCTGGGGCCAACGTCCTGACTTTC
-,TRBJ2-7,TRBV27,once,CASSSRPGELGPYEQYF,TGTGCCAGCAGTTCCCGTCCGGGGGAGTTGGGGCCCTACGAGCAGTACTTC
-,TRBJ1-2,TRBV30,-,CAWSEGQPYGYTF,TGTGCCTGGAGTGAGGGACAACCGTATGGCTACACCTTC
-,TRBJ1-4,TRBV4-3,-,CASSQDRRFWKLFF,TGCGCCAGCAGCCAAGATCGCCGCTTCTGGAAACTGTTTTTT
-,TRBJ1-5,TRBV6-5,-,CASSSGLYSNQPQHF,TGTGCCAGCAGTTCGGGCCTTTATAGCAATCAGCCCCAGCATTTT
-,TRBJ2-2,TRBV7-9,few,CASSLSGGAAGELFF,TGTGCCAGCAGCTTATCCGGGGGCGCCGCCGGGGAGCTGTTTTTT
-,TRBJ1-1,TRBV30,few,CAWSVQSNTEAFF,TGTGCCTGGAGTGTACAGTCGAACACTGAAGCTTTCTTT
-,TRBJ2-7,TRBV14,-,CASSPRNDYREHDYEQYF,TGTGCCAGCAGCCCGCGGAACGATTACAGGGAACATGACTACGAGCAGTACTTC
TRBD2,TRBJ2-3,TRBV7-2,once,CASSLGLAGFTDTQYF,TGTGCCAGCAGCTTGGGATTAGCGGGATTCACAGATACGCAGTATTTT
-,TRBJ2-4,TRBV6-1,-,CASSEGPGVGFKNIQYF,TGTGCCAGCAGTGAAGGTCCGGGGGTAGGGTTCAAAAACATTCAGTACTTC
TRBD1,TRBJ1-2,TRBV6-5,-,CASRERQGDYGYTF,TGTGCCAGCAGAGAGAGACAGGGGGACTATGGCTACACCTTC
-,TRBJ1-4,TRBV5-6,-,CASSLPGDPEGEKLFF,TGTGCCAGCAGCTTGCCCGGGGACCCAGAGGGTGAAAAACTGTTTTTT
-,TRBJ2-1,TRBV19,-,CASSMYGGLAYNEQFF,TGTGCCAGTAGTATGTATGGCGGGTTGGCCTACAATGAGCAGTTCTTC
TRBD1,TRBJ1-1,TRBV10-3,few,CAISEGDRGSTNTEAFF,TGTGCCATCAGTGAGGGGGACAGGGGGTCAACGAACACTGAAGCTTTCTTT
TRBD1,TRBJ2-5,TRBV6-5,once,CASSYSAGGKGTQYF,TGTGCCAGCAGTTACTCGGCAGGGGGTAAGGGGACCCAGTACTTC
TRBD1,TRBJ2-3,TRBV19,-,CASRPGQGITDTQYF,TGTGCCAGTAGACCGGGACAGGGTATCACAGATACGCAGTATTTT
-,TRBJ2-7,TRBV7-9,few,CASSLVGKGSEQYF,TGTGCCAGCAGCTTAGTCGGAAAAGGAAGCGAGCAGTACTTC
TRBD1,TRBJ1-5,TRBV2,few,CASSRLQGAGNQPQHF,TGTGCCAGCAGTCGTTTACAGGGGGCAGGGAATCAGCCCCAGCATTTT
-,TRBJ2-7,TRBV2,few,CASSDLQGGSYEQYF,TGTGCCAGCAGTGACTTGCAGGGAGGATCCTACGAGCAGTACTTC
TRBD2,TRBJ2-7,TRBV28,-,CASSPITGTRFYEQYF,TGTGCCAGCAGTCCCATCACCGGGACTAGGTTCTACGAGCAGTACTTC
-,TRBJ1-1,TRBV7-9,-,CASSLEVNTEAFF,TGTGCCAGCAGCTTAGAGGTGAACACTGAAGCTTTCTTT
-,TRBJ1-1,TRBV6-5,-,CASSPFGNTEAFF,TGTGCCAGCAGCCCCTTTGGTAACACTGAAGCTTTCTTT